Sequencing of this TCR beta chain was carried out in a study of PD-1 blockade in classical Hodgkin lymphoma. Profiling relied on immunoSEQ multiplex PCR, and the TCRdb table lists in-frame clones only, not all of them. The profile shows 20,000 to 30,000 clones, 69% of them singletons. V was pared by 0 bases and J by 3 bases, with 14 bases of the junction left unmatched. The CDR3 runs to 19 residues. Germline loops: CDR1 SGDLS, CDR2 YYNGEE. Relapse was seen in all patients after autologous stem cell transplantation, and brentuximab vedotin exposure was variable. The chain carries TRBV9 and TRBJ2-5; 10 bases fit TRBD2. The sample consisted of peripheral blood mononuclear cells (PBMCs), taken at baseline. This receptor was taken from a human donor with classical Hodgkin lymphoma. CDR3 bases: TGTGCCAGCAGCGTAGATTGGAATAGCGGGGGGAGTAAGAAAGAGACCCAGTACTTC. Translated: CASSVDWNSGGSKKETQYF.